This T cell receptor (beta chain) was identified in a study of spatial heterogeneity in lung cancer. Between the trimmed V and J ends, which lost 6 bases and 7 bases, there was a span of 12 bases. Germline V gene sequence: CDR1 SQVTM, CDR2 ANQGSEA. The CDR3 has 11 amino acids. This clonotype was detected many times. Documented time point: sample taken at primary tumor resection. The input material, whole RNA from tumor, nontumor lung or frozen PBMC, was sequenced unsorted. Every individual TCR cDNA molecule carried its own unique molecular identifier, which allowed correction of PCR and sequencing errors. TCRdb passed the 5' RACE reads through MiXCR, listing each CDR3 protein once. The table has tens of thousands of distinct CDR3 sequences, about an eighth seen once.

This receptor was obtained from a female donor with early-stage non-small cell lung cancer. The sample in question was PBMCs, obtained at surgery. The chain links TRBV29-1 to TRBJ1-2; D is ambiguous. The CDR3, as DNA: TGCAGCGTCCCCCGGAAGGGTGGCTACACCTTC. The encoded protein is CSVPRKGGYTF.